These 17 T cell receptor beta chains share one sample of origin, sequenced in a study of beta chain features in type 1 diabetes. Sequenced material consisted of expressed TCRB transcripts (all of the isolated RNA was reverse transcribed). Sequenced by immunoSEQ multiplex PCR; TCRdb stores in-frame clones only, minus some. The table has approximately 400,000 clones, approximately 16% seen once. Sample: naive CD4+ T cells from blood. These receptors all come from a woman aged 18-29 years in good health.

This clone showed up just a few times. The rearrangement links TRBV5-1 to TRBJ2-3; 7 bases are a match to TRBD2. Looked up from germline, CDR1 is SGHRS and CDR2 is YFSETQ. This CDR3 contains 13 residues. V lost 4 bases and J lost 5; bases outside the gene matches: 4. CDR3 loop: CASSRIAGDTQYF. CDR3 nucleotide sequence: TGCGCCAGCAGCAGAATAGCGGGAGATACGCAGTATTTT.

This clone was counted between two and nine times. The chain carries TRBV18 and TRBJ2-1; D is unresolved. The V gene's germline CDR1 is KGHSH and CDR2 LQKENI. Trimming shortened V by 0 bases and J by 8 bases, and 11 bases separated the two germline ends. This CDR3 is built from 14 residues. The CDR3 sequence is CASSPPNGMDEQFF. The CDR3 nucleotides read TGTGCCAGCTCACCACCGAACGGTATGGATGAGCAGTTCTTC.

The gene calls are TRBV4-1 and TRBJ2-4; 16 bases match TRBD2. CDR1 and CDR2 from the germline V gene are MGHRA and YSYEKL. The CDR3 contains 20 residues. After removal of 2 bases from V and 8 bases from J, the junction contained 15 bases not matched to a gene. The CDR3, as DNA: TGCGCCAGCAGCCAACCGGGACTAGCGGGAGGGCCGGTCTCTCGCGACATTCAGTACTTC. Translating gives CASSQPGLAGGPVSRDIQYF.

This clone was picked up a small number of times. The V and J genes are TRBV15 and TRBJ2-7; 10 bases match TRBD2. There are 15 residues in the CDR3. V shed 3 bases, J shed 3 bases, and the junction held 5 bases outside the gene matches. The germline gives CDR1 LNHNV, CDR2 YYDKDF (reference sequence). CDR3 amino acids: CATSSALAGGYEQYF. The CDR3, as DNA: TGTGCCACCAGCAGCGCTTTAGCGGGAGGCTACGAGCAGTACTTC.

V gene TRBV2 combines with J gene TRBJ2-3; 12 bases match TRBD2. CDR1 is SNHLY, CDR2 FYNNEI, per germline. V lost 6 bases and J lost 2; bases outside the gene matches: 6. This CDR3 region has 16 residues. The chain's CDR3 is CASRTGLAGNTDTQYF. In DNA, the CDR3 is TGTGCCAGCAGAACCGGACTAGCGGGGAACACAGATACGCAGTATTTT.

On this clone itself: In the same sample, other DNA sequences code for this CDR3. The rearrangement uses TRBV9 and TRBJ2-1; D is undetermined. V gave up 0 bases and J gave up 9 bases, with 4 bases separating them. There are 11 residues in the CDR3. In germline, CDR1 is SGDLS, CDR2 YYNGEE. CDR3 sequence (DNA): TGTGCCAGCAGCGTAGGAGGTGAGCAGTTCTTC. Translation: CASSVGGEQFF.

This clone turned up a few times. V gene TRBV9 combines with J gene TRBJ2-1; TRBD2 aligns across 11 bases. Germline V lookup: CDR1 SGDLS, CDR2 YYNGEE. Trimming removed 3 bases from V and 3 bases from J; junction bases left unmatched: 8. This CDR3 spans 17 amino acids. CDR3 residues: CASSEFTTSGIYNEQFF. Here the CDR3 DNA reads TGTGCCAGCAGCGAATTTACGACTAGCGGGATCTACAATGAGCAGTTCTTC.

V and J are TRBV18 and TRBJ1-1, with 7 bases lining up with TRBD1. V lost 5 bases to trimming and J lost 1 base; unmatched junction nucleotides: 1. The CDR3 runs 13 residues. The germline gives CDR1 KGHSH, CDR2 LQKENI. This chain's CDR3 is CASSGTANTEAFF. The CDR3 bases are TGTGCCAGCTCAGGGACAGCGAACACTGAAGCTTTCTTT.

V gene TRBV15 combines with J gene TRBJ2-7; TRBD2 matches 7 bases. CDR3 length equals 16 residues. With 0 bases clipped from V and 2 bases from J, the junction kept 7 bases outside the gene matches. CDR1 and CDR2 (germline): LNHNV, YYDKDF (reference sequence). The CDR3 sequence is CATSRDRGEVPYEQYF. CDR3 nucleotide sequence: TGTGCCACCAGCAGAGATCGGGGGGAGGTCCCCTACGAGCAGTACTTC.

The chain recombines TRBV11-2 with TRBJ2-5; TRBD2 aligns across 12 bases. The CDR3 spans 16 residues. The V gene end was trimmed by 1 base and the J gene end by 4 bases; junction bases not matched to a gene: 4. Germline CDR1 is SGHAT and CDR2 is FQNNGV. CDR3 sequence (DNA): TGTGCCAGCAGCTTAGTGACTAGCGGGAGACGAGAGACCCAGTACTTC. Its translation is CASSLVTSGRRETQYF.

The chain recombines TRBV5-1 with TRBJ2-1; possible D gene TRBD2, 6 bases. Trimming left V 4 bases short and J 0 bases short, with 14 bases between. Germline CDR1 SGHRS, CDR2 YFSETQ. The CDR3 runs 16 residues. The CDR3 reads CASSGGSGTSYNEQFF. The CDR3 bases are TGCGCCAGCAGCGGGGGTAGCGGTACCTCCTACAATGAGCAGTTCTTC.

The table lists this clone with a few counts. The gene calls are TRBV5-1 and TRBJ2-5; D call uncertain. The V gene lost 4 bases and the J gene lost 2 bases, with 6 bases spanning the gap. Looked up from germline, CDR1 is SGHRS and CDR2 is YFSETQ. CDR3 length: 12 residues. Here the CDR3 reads CASSPIQETQYF. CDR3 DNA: TGCGCCAGCAGCCCTATTCAAGAGACCCAGTACTTC.

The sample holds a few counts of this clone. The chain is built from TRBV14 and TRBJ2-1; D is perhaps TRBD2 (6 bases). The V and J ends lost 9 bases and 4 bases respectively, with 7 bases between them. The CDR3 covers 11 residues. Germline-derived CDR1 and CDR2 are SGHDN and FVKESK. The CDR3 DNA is TGTGCCAGACTAGCTTACAATGAGCAGTTCTTC. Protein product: CARLAYNEQFF.

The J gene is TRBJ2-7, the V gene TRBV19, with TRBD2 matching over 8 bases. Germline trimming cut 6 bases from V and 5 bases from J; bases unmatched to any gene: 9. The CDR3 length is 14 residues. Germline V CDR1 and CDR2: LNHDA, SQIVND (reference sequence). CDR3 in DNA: TGTGCCAGTAGCCCGGGACTAGGGTACGACGAGCAGTACTTC. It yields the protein CASSPGLGYDEQYF.

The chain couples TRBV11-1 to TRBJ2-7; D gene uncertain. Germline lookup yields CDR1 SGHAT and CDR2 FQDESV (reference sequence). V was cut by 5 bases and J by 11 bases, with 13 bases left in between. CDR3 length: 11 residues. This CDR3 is CASSQPCGEYF. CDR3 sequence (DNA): TGTGCCAGCAGCCAACCGTGTGGAGAGTACTTC.

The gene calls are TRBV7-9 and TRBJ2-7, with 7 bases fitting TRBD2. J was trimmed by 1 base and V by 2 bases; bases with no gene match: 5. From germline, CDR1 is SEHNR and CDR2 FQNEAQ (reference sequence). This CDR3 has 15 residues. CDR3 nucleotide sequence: TGTGCCAGCAGCTTAAAGGCGGGAGTGTCCTACGAGCAGTACTTC. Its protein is CASSLKAGVSYEQYF. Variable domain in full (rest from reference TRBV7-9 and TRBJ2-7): DTGVSQNPRHKITKRGQNVTFRCDPISEHNRLYWYRQTLGQGPEFLTYFQNEAQLEKSRLLSDRFSAERPKGSFSTLEIQRTEQGDSAMYLCASSLKAGVSYEQYFGPGTRLTVT.

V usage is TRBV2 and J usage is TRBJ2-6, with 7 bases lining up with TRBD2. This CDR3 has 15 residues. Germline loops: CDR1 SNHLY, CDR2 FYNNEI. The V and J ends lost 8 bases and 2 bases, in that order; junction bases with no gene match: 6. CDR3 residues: CASLAGVPGANVLTF. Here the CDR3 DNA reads TGTGCCAGCTTGGCGGGAGTCCCTGGGGCCAACGTCCTGACTTTC. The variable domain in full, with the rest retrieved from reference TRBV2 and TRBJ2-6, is EPEVTQTPSHQVTQMGQEVILRCVPISNHLYFYWYRQILGQKVEFLVSFYNNEISEKSEIFDDQFSVERPDGSNFTLKIRSTKLEDSAMYFCASLAGVPGANVLTFGAGSRLTVL.